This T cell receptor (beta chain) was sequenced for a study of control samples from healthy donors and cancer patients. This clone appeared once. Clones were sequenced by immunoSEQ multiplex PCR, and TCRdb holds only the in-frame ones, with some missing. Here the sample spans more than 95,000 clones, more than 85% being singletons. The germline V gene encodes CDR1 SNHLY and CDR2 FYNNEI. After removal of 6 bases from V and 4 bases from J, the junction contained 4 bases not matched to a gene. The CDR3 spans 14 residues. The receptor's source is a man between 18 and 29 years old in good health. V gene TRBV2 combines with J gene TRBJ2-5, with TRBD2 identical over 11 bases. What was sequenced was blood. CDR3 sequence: CASRTSGRIETQYF. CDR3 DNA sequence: TGTGCCAGCAGAACTAGCGGGAGAATAGAGACCCAGTACTTC.